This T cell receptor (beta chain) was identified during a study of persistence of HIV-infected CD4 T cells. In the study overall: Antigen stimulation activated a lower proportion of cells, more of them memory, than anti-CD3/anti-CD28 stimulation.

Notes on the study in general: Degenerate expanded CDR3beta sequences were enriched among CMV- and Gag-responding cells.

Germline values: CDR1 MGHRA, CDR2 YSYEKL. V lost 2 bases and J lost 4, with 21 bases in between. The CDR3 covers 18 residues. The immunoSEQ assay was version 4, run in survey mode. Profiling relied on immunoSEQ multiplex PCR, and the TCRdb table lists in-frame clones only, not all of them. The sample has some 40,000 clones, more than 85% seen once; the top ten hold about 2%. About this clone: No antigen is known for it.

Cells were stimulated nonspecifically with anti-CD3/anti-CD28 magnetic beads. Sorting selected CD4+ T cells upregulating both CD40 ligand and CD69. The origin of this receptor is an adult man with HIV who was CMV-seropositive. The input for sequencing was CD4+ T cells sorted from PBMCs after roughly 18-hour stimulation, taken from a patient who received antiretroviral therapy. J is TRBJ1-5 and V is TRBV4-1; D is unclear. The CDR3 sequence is CASSQQRLGIPKNQPQHF. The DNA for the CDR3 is TGCGCCAGCAGCCAACAAAGGTTAGGGATCCCAAAAAATCAGCCCCAGCATTTT.